This T cell receptor beta chain was profiled in a study of cytomegalovirus exposure and HLA in healthy donors. The ends were cut back, 2 bases at V and 3 bases at J, with 7 bases in the middle. The CDR3 is 13 amino acids. The germline V gene encodes CDR1 GTSNPN and CDR2 SVGIG (reference sequence). Study-wide points: The authors confirmed in vitro that three CMV-associated chains were specific for CMV antigens. Later on, an analysis showed TCR association rates differing by HLA locus, with DRB1 the most and HLA-C the fewest. Reports credit the classifier with highly specific, highly sensitive diagnosis of cytomegalovirus status.

The PCR had 60 Vbeta and 13 Jbeta primers. Only in-frame clones appear in the TCRdb table, and some are missing; sequencing was by immunoSEQ multiplex PCR. The repertoire holds 95,000 to 150,000 clones, about 75% seen once, with approximately 28% in the top ten. Remarks on this clone: Its specificity is not known.

This clonotype originated in a man between 60 and 70 years old in good health and CMV-seropositive. The chain couples TRBV30 to TRBJ1-4; D unresolved. The material sequenced was PBMCs. DNA for the CDR3: TGTGCCTGGAGTCCGTCCTCTAATGAAAAACTGTTTTTT. Translating gives CAWSPSSNEKLFF. Using reference TRBV30 and TRBJ1-4 for the parts outside the CDR3, the full variable domain is SQTIHQWPATLVQPVGSPLSLECTVEGTSNPNLYWYRQAAGRGLQLLFYSVGIGQISSEVPQNLSASRPQDRQFILSSKKLLLSDSGFYLCAWSPSSNEKLFFGSGTQLSVL.